The 24 T cell receptor beta chains below were found in one sample sequenced in a study of beta chain features in type 1 diabetes. The investigators reverse transcribed all of the isolated RNA, so they sequenced expressed TCRB transcripts. Clones were sequenced by immunoSEQ multiplex PCR, and TCRdb holds only the in-frame ones, with some missing. The sample holds some 360,000 clones, less than 20% seen once. The sequencing sample was made of naive CD4+ T cells from blood. These receptors were obtained from a woman in her late teens or twenties in good health.

This clone was detected only a few times. This chain joins TRBV29-1 and TRBJ1-1; D remains ambiguous. The V gene lost 7 bases and the J gene lost 6 bases, with 18 bases spanning the gap. This CDR3 region has 13 residues. CDR1 and CDR2 (germline): SQVTM, ANQGSEA. The CDR3 DNA follows: TGCAGCGCGGCGGGAATTTTAGTTTCTGAAGCTTTCTTT. It yields the protein CSAAGILVSEAFF.

This clone has just a few counts. The chain has TRBV2 and TRBJ2-2; D gene ambiguous. V lost 6 bases, J lost 4 bases, and 9 bases lay in between. Germline V gene lookup returns CDR1 SNHLY and CDR2 FYNNEI. CDR3 size: 13 residues. The CDR3 here is CASSPSFTGELFF. The CDR3 bases are TGTGCCAGCAGCCCCAGTTTCACCGGGGAGCTGTTTTTT.

The chain joins TRBV11-1 to TRBJ1-2; 9 nucleotides line up with TRBD1. V was pared by 5 bases and J by 6 bases, with 7 bases of the junction left unmatched. Germline values: CDR1 SGHAT, CDR2 FQDESV (reference sequence). This CDR3 is built from 14 residues. The CDR3 DNA reads TGTGCCAGCAGCCAACAGGGGGCTGAAAATGGCTACACCTTC. It yields the protein CASSQQGAENGYTF.

The rearrangement uses TRBV6-6 and TRBJ2-3; 9 bases match TRBD2. V was clipped by 6 bases and J by 4 bases; unmatched bases: 8. CDR1 and CDR2 from the germline V gene are MNHNY and SVGAGI (reference sequence). CDR3 length: 15 amino acids. The CDR3 bases are TGTGCCAGCAGCCCGCGGGGGGGCCTTCCAGATACGCAGTATTTT. Translation gives CASSPRGGLPDTQYF.

The genes are TRBV7-2 and TRBJ2-4; a weak D match, TRBD2 (5 bases). The CDR3 totals 14 residues. V shed 1 base and J shed 7 bases, with 11 bases lying between them. Germline V gene sequence: CDR1 SGHTA, CDR2 FQGNSA. The CDR3 spells CASSLGAAGNIQYF. CDR3 in DNA: TGTGCCAGCAGCTTAGGGGCGGCGGGTAACATTCAGTACTTC.

This rearrangement joins TRBV30 to TRBJ1-5; D uncertain. V was clipped by 5 bases and J by 5 bases, with 13 bases between them. The CDR3 consists of 13 residues. Germline CDR1 is GTSNPN and CDR2 is SVGIG (reference sequence). In nucleotides, the CDR3 is TGTGCCTGGGCGGACGGGATGGATCAGCCCCAGCATTTT. This encodes CAWADGMDQPQHF.

The chain has TRBV23-1 and TRBJ2-2; D is ambiguous. TRBV23-1 falls under the ORF class, with uncertain function. Trimming left V 0 bases short and J 2 bases short, with 16 bases between. The CDR3 spans 18 residues. CDR3 protein: CASSQSKNSEINTGELFF. In DNA, the CDR3 is TGCGCCAGCAGTCAATCGAAAAATTCTGAGATTAACACCGGGGAGCTGTTTTTT.

The table lists this clone with a few counts. This chain joins TRBV18 and TRBJ2-7; no definite D call. The CDR3 contains 14 residues. V gave up 0 bases and J gave up 1 base, with 7 bases separating them. CDR1 KGHSH and CDR2 LQKENI come from the germline V gene. For the CDR3, the DNA is TGTGCCAGCTCACCACCACACAGTTCCTACGAGCAGTACTTC. Protein sequence: CASSPPHSSYEQYF.

The table lists this clone with a few counts. The same CDR3 arises from other DNA sequences in this sample as well. This chain joins TRBV5-1 and TRBJ2-7, with 8 nucleotides matching TRBD1. After removal of 0 bases from V and 3 bases from J, the junction contained 2 bases not matched to a gene. The CDR3 covers 14 residues. From germline, CDR1 is SGHRS and CDR2 YFSETQ. The CDR3 DNA follows: TGCGCCAGCAGCTTGGGAGACAGGGGCTACGAGCAGTACTTC. This gives the protein CASSLGDRGYEQYF.

The chain is built from TRBV4-1 and TRBJ2-5; 10 positions agree with TRBD2. V gave up 4 bases and J gave up 4 bases; unmatched junction bases: 6. Germline CDR1 is MGHRA and CDR2 is YSYEKL. The CDR3 length is 15 residues. CDR3 in DNA: TGCGCCAGCAGCCGCACAGCGGGAGGGTCAGAGACCCAGTACTTC. It encodes CASSRTAGGSETQYF.

The V call is TRBV16, the J call TRBJ2-3, with 7 bases matching TRBD1. This CDR3 contains 17 residues. V was clipped by 4 bases and J by 2 bases; unmatched bases: 12. Looked up from germline, CDR1 is KGHSY and CDR2 is FQNENV. The CDR3 nucleotides are TGTGCCAGCAGCCCATCCCTTGGGACAGACTTCACAGATACGCAGTATTTT. Its protein product is CASSPSLGTDFTDTQYF.

A word on this clone: The same CDR3 can be traced to other DNA sequences in this sample. CDR3: CASSLSGANVLTF. As DNA, the CDR3 is TGCGCCAGCAGCCTTTCTGGGGCCAACGTCCTGACTTTC. The gene calls are TRBV5-1 and TRBJ2-6; D is ambiguous. Germline CDR1 SGHRS, CDR2 YFSETQ. Trimming took 4 bases from V and 1 from J, leaving 3 bases between them. This CDR3 has 13 residues.

This chain connects TRBV7-2 to TRBJ2-2; D perhaps matches TRBD2 (5 bases). Germline V gene lookup returns CDR1 SGHTA and CDR2 FQGNSA. The CDR3 runs 14 residues. Trimming shortened V by 3 bases and J by 6 bases, and 11 bases separated the two germline ends. The CDR3 loop is CASSFDYNAGELFF. CDR3 DNA: TGTGCCAGCAGCTTCGACTACAACGCCGGGGAGCTGTTTTTT. The full variable domain, with the rest looked up from reference TRBV7-2 and TRBJ2-2, is GAGVSQSPSNKVTEKGKDVELRCDPISGHTALYWYRQSLGQGLEFLIYFQGNSAPDKSGLPSDRFSAERTGGSVSTLTIQRTQQEDSAVYLCASSFDYNAGELFFGEGSRLTVL.

This chain connects TRBV30 to TRBJ2-5; perhaps TRBD1 as D (5 bases). Trimming took off 3 bases at V and 2 bases at J, with 16 bases between the two ends. The V gene's germline CDR1 is GTSNPN and CDR2 SVGIG (reference sequence). This CDR3 has 15 amino acids. For the CDR3, the DNA is TGTGCCTGGAGCAGGGTCCGGGTTTGGCAAGAGACCCAGTACTTC. Protein: CAWSRVRVWQETQYF.

The chain is built from TRBV4-3 and TRBJ2-2; 7 bases fit TRBD2. The CDR3 totals 17 residues. The V segment lost 2 bases and the J segment 6 bases; nucleotides outside the gene matches: 12. Germline V lookup: CDR1 LGHNA, CDR2 YSLEER. CDR3 loop: CASSQNTGTTIAGELFF. The CDR3 DNA reads TGCGCCAGCAGCCAAAATACCGGGACTACTATCGCCGGGGAGCTGTTTTTT.

This clone appeared a few times. This chain joins TRBV5-1 and TRBJ2-6, with D uncertain. CDR1 and CDR2 from the germline V gene are SGHRS and YFSETQ. Deletions cut 1 base from V and 4 bases from J, with 6 bases between. There are 14 residues in the CDR3. CDR3 DNA: TGCGCCAGCAGCTTGATCGGGGGGGCCAACGTCCTGACTTTC. It specifies CASSLIGGANVLTF. The full variable domain, rest sourced from reference TRBV5-1 and TRBJ2-6, is KAGVTQTPRYLIKTRGQQVTLSCSPISGHRSVSWYQQTPGQGLQFLFEYFSETQRNKGNFPGRFSGRQFSNSRSEMNVSTLELGDSALYLCASSLIGGANVLTFGAGSRLTVL.

The sample holds a few counts of this clone. The rearrangement uses TRBV30 and TRBJ2-3, with a weak D call TRBD1 (6 bases). The CDR3 contains 12 residues. Between the trimmed V and J ends, which lost 3 bases and 9 bases, there was a span of 13 bases. Per the germline V gene, CDR1 is GTSNPN and CDR2 is SVGIG (reference sequence). The CDR3 nucleotides are TGTGCCTGGAGGGAAGGGGGAAGGACGCAGTATTTT. Protein: CAWREGGRTQYF.

This clone was seen more than once but under ten times. The chain combines TRBV18 with TRBJ1-3, with D unclear. The ends were cut back, 6 bases at V and 0 bases at J, with 12 bases in the middle. The CDR3 loop spans 15 amino acids. Germline-derived CDR1 and CDR2 are KGHSH and LQKENI. For the CDR3, the DNA is TGTGCCAGCTCTACCAAGCCAGGCTCTGGAAACACCATATATTTT. Amino acids: CASSTKPGSGNTIYF. Drawing the rest from reference TRBV18 and TRBJ1-3, the complete variable domain is NAGVMQNPRHLVRRRGQEARLRCSPMKGHSHVYWYRQLPEEGLKFMVYLQKENIIDESGMPKERFSAEFPKEGPSILRIQQVVRGDSAAYFCASSTKPGSGNTIYFGEGSWLTVV.

The V call is TRBV18, the J call TRBJ1-1, with D maybe TRBD1 (6 bases). Germline lookup yields CDR1 KGHSH and CDR2 LQKENI. This CDR3 is built from 15 residues. The germline V and J ends were trimmed by 0 bases and 1 base, with 9 bases remaining between them. As DNA, the CDR3 is TGTGCCAGCTCACCACCACAGGGCGGGAACACTGAAGCTTTCTTT. Residues: CASSPPQGGNTEAFF.

The chain is built from TRBV5-1 and TRBJ2-7; 7 bases agree with TRBD1. Looked up from germline, CDR1 is SGHRS and CDR2 is YFSETQ. CDR3 length: 15 residues. The ends lost 0 bases at V and 2 bases at J; junction bases unmatched: 5. CDR3 protein: CASSLVLGGTYEQYF. CDR3 sequence (DNA): TGCGCCAGCAGCTTGGTCTTAGGGGGCACCTACGAGCAGTACTTC.

The table lists this clone with a few counts. The V gene is TRBV30, the J gene TRBJ2-1; 8 bases are shared with TRBD2. Germline loops: CDR1 GTSNPN, CDR2 SVGIG (reference sequence). The CDR3 spans 13 residues. Unmatched junction bases numbered 11, after V lost 4 bases and J lost 12 bases. CDR3 nucleotide sequence: TGTGCCTGGACCCCAGGGACTAGTTGGGGGCAGTTCTTC. It encodes CAWTPGTSWGQFF. The whole variable domain, filled in from reference TRBV30 and TRBJ2-1, reads SQTIHQWPATLVQPVGSPLSLECTVEGTSNPNLYWYRQAAGRGLQLLFYSVGIGQISSEVPQNLSASRPQDRQFILSSKKLLLSDSGFYLCAWTPGTSWGQFFGPGTRLTVL.

In this sample, this clone turned up once. The chain joins TRBV2 to TRBJ2-7; 9 positions agree with TRBD1. CDR3 length equals 15 residues. Per germline, CDR1 SNHLY and CDR2 FYNNEI. J gave up 0 bases and V 5 bases, and 5 bases lay outside the gene matches. CDR3 bases: TGTGCCAGCAGTCGGGACAGGGAAAGCTCCTACGAGCAGTACTTC. Its protein product is CASSRDRESSYEQYF.

This clone was counted only a few times. The V call is TRBV18, the J call TRBJ2-7, with D maybe TRBD1 (6 bases). Trimming shortened V by 3 bases and J by 6 bases, and 15 bases separated the two germline ends. Germline assignment: CDR1 KGHSH and CDR2 LQKENI. The length of the CDR3 is 14 residues. This CDR3 reads CASSPAQGRGEQYF. The CDR3 DNA reads TGTGCCAGCTCACCCGCGCAGGGGCGCGGCGAGCAGTACTTC.

The chain links TRBV7-9 to TRBJ2-1; 7 bases are a match to TRBD2. J lost 0 bases, V lost 10 bases, and 9 bases had no gene match. The germline CDR1 and CDR2 sequences are SEHNR and FQNEAQ (reference sequence). The length of the CDR3 is 15 residues. The CDR3 sequence is CATGSGGSSYNEQFF. CDR3 in DNA: TGTGCCACCGGCTCCGGCGGGAGCTCCTACAATGAGCAGTTCTTC.